Shown below are 29 T cell receptor beta chains from a single sample sequenced in a study of T cells after yellow fever vaccination. TCRdb fed the 5' RACE reads into MiXCR, producing one record per CDR3 protein. This sample yields 250,000 or so distinct CDR3 sequences, of which around 3.5% are seen a single time; under 20% belongs to the top ten. The sequencing here drew on PBMCs, taken 15 days after the yellow fever booster vaccination. The source of these receptors is a man aged 18-30 years who received the YFV17D yellow fever vaccine.

The sample holds many counts of this clonotype. This chain uses TRBV27 with TRBJ1-6; the D gene is possibly TRBD1 (6 bases). Germline CDR1 MNHEY, CDR2 SMNVEV (reference sequence). V shed 8 bases and J shed 3 bases, with 17 bases lying between them. This CDR3 contains 16 residues. This chain's CDR3 is CASGGLGPVYNSPLHF. The CDR3 DNA reads as TGTGCCAGCGGGGGGCTCGGGCCGGTCTATAATTCACCCCTCCACTTT.

This clonotype appeared many times. V usage is TRBV5-1 and J usage is TRBJ2-5, with a possible D match to TRBD2 (7 bases). From germline, CDR1 is SGHRS and CDR2 YFSETQ. The CDR3 spans 17 residues. Trimming pared 4 bases from V and 0 bases from J, leaving 19 bases between. The CDR3 sequence: CASSPAGGGEDQETQYF. In nucleotides, the CDR3 is TGCGCCAGCAGCCCGGCAGGCGGGGGCGAAGACCAAGAGACCCAGTACTTC.

Ten or more counts support this clonotype. The chain combines TRBV11-2 with TRBJ2-3, with D perhaps matching TRBD2 (7 bases). The CDR3 is 16 residues long. V shed 5 bases and J shed 0 bases, with 15 bases lying between them. Germline-derived CDR1 and CDR2 are SGHAT and FQNNGV. The CDR3 reads CASSVGGAGSTDTQYF. The CDR3, as DNA: TGTGCCAGCAGCGTAGGGGGGGCAGGCAGCACAGATACGCAGTATTTT.

This clonotype appeared a few times. The V and J genes are TRBV18 and TRBJ2-2; D is possibly TRBD1 (5 bases). Germline CDR1 reads KGHSH; CDR2 reads LQKENI. The CDR3 contains 16 residues. Trimming left V 3 bases short and J 0 bases short, with 11 bases between. Written as DNA, the CDR3 is TGTGCCAGCTCACCCGTGACAGTTTCGAACACCGGGGAGCTGTTTTTT. It encodes CASSPVTVSNTGELFF.

This clonotype was counted at least ten times. V and J are TRBV4-3 and TRBJ1-4, with D maybe TRBD1 (5 bases). Germline CDR1 is LGHNA and CDR2 is YSLEER. Trimming shortened V by 0 bases and J by 7 bases, and 15 bases separated the two germline ends. The CDR3 totals 16 residues. CDR3 sequence: CASSQEGPRPGEKLFF. In nucleotides, the CDR3 is TGCGCCAGCAGCCAAGAGGGGCCTAGGCCAGGTGAAAAACTGTTTTTT.

This clonotype was found many times. The CDR3 spells CASSLVLNEQFF. CDR3 DNA: TGTGCCAGCAGTCTGGTTTTGAATGAGCAGTTCTTC. This chain links TRBV12-3 or TRBV12-4 with TRBJ2-1; D is undetermined. V was clipped by 5 bases and J by 7 bases, with 9 bases between them. The CDR3 is made up of 12 amino acids.

This clonotype was detected many times. V gene TRBV4-1 combines with J gene TRBJ2-2, with D unclear. Germline CDR1 is MGHRA and CDR2 is YSYEKL. Trimming pared 0 bases from V and 7 bases from J, leaving 6 bases between. The CDR3 length is 13 residues. This CDR3 reads CASSQEGFGELFF. Written as DNA, the CDR3 is TGCGCCAGCAGCCAAGAAGGCTTCGGGGAGCTGTTTTTT.

This clonotype was seen ten or more times. The rearrangement joins TRBV7-9 to TRBJ1-1, with D perhaps TRBD1 (6 bases). The V gene's germline CDR1 is SEHNR and CDR2 FQNEAQ (reference sequence). The CDR3 loop spans 13 amino acids. Trimming left V 4 bases short and J 6 bases short, with 12 bases between. This CDR3 reads CASSWGAGPEAFF. CDR3 in DNA: TGTGCCAGCAGCTGGGGGGCAGGGCCTGAAGCTTTCTTT.

This clonotype was found a few times. This rearrangement joins TRBV12-3 or TRBV12-4 to TRBJ2-5, with TRBD1 identical over 7 bases. This CDR3 contains 15 residues. J gave up 5 bases and V 5 bases, and 11 bases lay outside the gene matches. The CDR3 loop is CASSPDQTGMETQYF. CDR3 DNA: TGTGCCAGCAGTCCGGACCAGACAGGGATGGAGACCCAGTACTTC.

This clonotype has ten or more counts. The V gene is TRBV7-3, the J gene TRBJ2-3; D gene ambiguous. This CDR3 is built from 13 residues. Deletions cut 4 bases from V and 2 bases from J, with 7 bases between. Germline V gene sequence: CDR1 SGHTA, CDR2 FQGTGA. The CDR3: CASSSSHTDTQYF. CDR3 DNA: TGTGCCAGCAGCTCTAGTCACACAGATACGCAGTATTTT. Supplemented by reference TRBV7-3 and TRBJ2-3, the full variable domain reads GAGVSQTPSNKVTEKGKYVELRCDPISGHTALYWYRQSLGQGPEFLIYFQGTGAADDSGLPNDRFFAVRPEGSVSTLKIQRTERGDSAVYLCASSSSHTDTQYFGPGTRLTVL.

There are many counts of this clonotype. V and J are TRBV5-1 and TRBJ1-1; no clear D. The germline gives CDR1 SGHRS, CDR2 YFSETQ. The CDR3 totals 14 residues. Trimming took 2 bases from V and 1 from J, leaving 9 bases between them. Written as DNA, the CDR3 is TGCGCCAGCAGCTTCTGGTCAAAGAACACTGAAGCTTTCTTT. Its protein product is CASSFWSKNTEAFF.

The table lists this clonotype with many counts. The V call is TRBV19, the J call TRBJ2-7, with no clear D. Trimming pared 2 bases from V and 0 bases from J, leaving 8 bases between. The length of the CDR3 is 14 residues. Germline-derived CDR1 and CDR2 are LNHDA and SQIVND (reference sequence). The CDR3 DNA reads TGTGCCAGTAGTATACGTGTATACTCCTACGAGCAGTACTTC. It encodes CASSIRVYSYEQYF.

Many counts were recorded for this clonotype. V is TRBV7-6 and J is TRBJ2-7; 7 bases agree with TRBD1. The germline V gene has CDR1 SGHVS and CDR2 FNYEAQ. The CDR3 has 15 amino acids. V lost 1 base and J lost 0; bases outside the gene matches: 3. CDR3 bases: TGTGCCAGCAGCTTAGAGGCAGGGGGCTCCTACGAGCAGTACTTC. It yields the protein CASSLEAGGSYEQYF. Full variable domain (missing parts from reference TRBV7-6 and TRBJ2-7): GAGVSQSPRYKVTKRGQDVALRCDPISGHVSLYWYRQALGQGPEFLTYFNYEAQQDKSGLPNDRFSAERPEGSISTLTIQRTEQRDSAMYRCASSLEAGGSYEQYFGPGTRLTVT.

This clonotype was counted ten times or more. The chain recombines TRBV20-1 with TRBJ1-1; TRBD1 aligns across 9 bases. The germline gives CDR1 DFQATT, CDR2 SNEGSKA (reference sequence). With 2 bases clipped from V and 10 bases from J, the junction kept 8 bases outside the gene matches. CDR3 length equals 13 residues. CDR3 sequence (DNA): TGCAGTGCTAGAAAAACAGGGGGCGAAGGAGCTTTCTTT. It encodes CSARKTGGEGAFF.

The sample holds many counts of this clonotype. The J gene is TRBJ2-2, the V gene TRBV7-6; 7 bases fit TRBD2. Germline V gene lookup returns CDR1 SGHVS and CDR2 FNYEAQ. The CDR3 sequence is 15 residues long. The trim removed 5 bases at V and 0 bases at J, leaving 3 bases unmatched. This chain's CDR3 is CASSPRGANTGELFF. The CDR3 nucleotides are TGTGCCAGCAGCCCCCGGGGGGCGAACACCGGGGAGCTGTTTTTT.

This clonotype was seen ten or more times. The gene calls are TRBV7-2 and TRBJ2-3, with TRBD2 matching over 8 bases. Germline V gives CDR1 SGHTA, CDR2 FQGNSA. The CDR3 totals 15 residues. Unmatched junction bases numbered 5, after V lost 2 bases and J lost 4 bases. CDR3 residues: CASSLRGGLADTQYF. The CDR3 DNA reads TGTGCCAGCAGCTTACGGGGGGGCCTCGCAGATACGCAGTATTTT.

In its sample, this clonotype was seen many times. The gene calls are TRBV18 and TRBJ2-7; D may correspond to TRBD1 or TRBD2 (5 bases each). This CDR3 is 14 amino acids long. The germline gives CDR1 KGHSH, CDR2 LQKENI. Trimming took 6 bases from V and 2 from J, leaving 14 bases between them. The CDR3 coding sequence is TGTGCCAGCTCCTACGGGACCACCACCTACGAGCAGTACTTC. Residues: CASSYGTTTYEQYF.

This clonotype was recorded at least ten times. V and J are TRBV3-1 and TRBJ2-2, with TRBD2 as a possible D gene (6 bases). The germline V gene has CDR1 LGHDT and CDR2 YNNKEL (reference sequence). Between the trimmed V and J ends, which lost 6 bases and 7 bases, there was a span of 12 bases. This CDR3 is built from 13 residues. Here the CDR3 DNA reads TGTGCCAGCAGTAGCGGTGCGGGCGGGGAGCTGTTTTTT. Its protein is CASSSGAGGELFF.

This clonotype appeared many times. V usage is TRBV12-3 or TRBV12-4 and J usage is TRBJ1-5; TRBD1 is a possible D gene (5 bases). The CDR3 runs to 17 residues. Trimming took off 2 bases at V and 0 bases at J, with 14 bases between the two ends. The CDR3 spells CASSLNYGTDSNQPQHF. CDR3 coding DNA: TGTGCCAGCAGTTTAAACTACGGGACGGATAGCAATCAGCCCCAGCATTTT.

The sample holds many counts of this clonotype. CDR3 coding DNA: TGCAGTGCTAGAGATCGGACAGGGGGCCAGCCCCAGCATTTT. Translating it yields CSARDRTGGQPQHF. V usage is TRBV20-1 and J usage is TRBJ1-5, with 11 nucleotides matching TRBD1. J lost 7 bases, V lost 0 bases, and 2 bases had no gene match. This CDR3 is built from 14 residues. CDR1 DFQATT and CDR2 SNEGSKA come from the germline V gene (reference sequence).

This clonotype has a count of ten or more. The chain couples TRBV20-1 to TRBJ2-5; no firm D call. The CDR3 length is 15 residues. The V and J ends lost 0 bases and 5 bases respectively, with 16 bases between them. From germline, CDR1 is DFQATT and CDR2 SNEGSKA (reference sequence). The CDR3 DNA reads as TGCAGTGCTAGAGATGGGGATACCGGAAGGGAGACCCAGTACTTC. Residues: CSARDGDTGRETQYF.

This clonotype came up many times. This chain links TRBV27 with TRBJ2-5; no clear D. The CDR3 length is 12 residues. Germline V gives CDR1 MNHEY, CDR2 SMNVEV (reference sequence). The V gene lost 5 bases and the J gene lost 4 bases, with 8 bases spanning the gap. CDR3 DNA sequence: TGTGCCAGCAGTGTTACGGGAGAGACCCAGTACTTC. Protein: CASSVTGETQYF.

This clonotype was seen repeatedly, ten times or more. The genes are TRBV27 and TRBJ2-3; 7 bases align to TRBD1. Germline CDR1 reads MNHEY; CDR2 reads SMNVEV (reference sequence). CDR3 size: 14 residues. Trimming cost V 7 bases and J 0 bases; bases outside gene matches: 4. This chain's CDR3 is CASIGTASTDTQYF. As DNA, the CDR3 is TGTGCCAGCATAGGGACAGCTAGCACAGATACGCAGTATTTT.

Many counts were recorded for this clonotype. The chain employs TRBV7-2 and TRBJ2-2; TRBD2 aligns across 8 bases. Trimming at V came to 3 bases and at J to 6 bases, leaving 9 bases not matched to a gene. This CDR3 is built from 16 residues. The germline V gene has CDR1 SGHTA and CDR2 FQGNSA. DNA for the CDR3: TGTGCCAGCAGCTTCTCACAGCGGGGGTCCGCCGGGGAGCTGTTTTTT. It codes for CASSFSQRGSAGELFF.

This clonotype was detected many times. V and J are TRBV29-1 and TRBJ1-4; 7 positions match TRBD1. Trimming at V came to 6 bases and at J to 7 bases, leaving 8 bases not matched to a gene. Germline V gene sequence: CDR1 SQVTM, CDR2 ANQGSEA. This CDR3 region has 13 residues. The CDR3 DNA is TGCAGCGTGGAGTCGGGACAGCGTGAAAAACTGTTTTTT. Amino acid sequence: CSVESGQREKLFF.

This clonotype was counted ten times or more. This sequence joins TRBV10-3 and TRBJ2-1, with TRBD1 matching 10 bases. Germline lookup yields CDR1 ENHRY and CDR2 SYGVKD. Losses at the gene ends were 5 bases for V and 4 bases for J; bases not matched to a gene: 5. This CDR3 is built from 15 residues. The CDR3 DNA reads as TGTGCCATCAGTCAAGGGGGACAGGGGTACAATGAGCAGTTCTTC. Its translation is CAISQGGQGYNEQFF.

This clonotype was recorded many times. The J gene is TRBJ2-7, the V gene TRBV3-1; D gene unclear. Germline V gene data show CDR1 as LGHDT and CDR2 as YNNKEL (reference sequence). Trimming left V 1 base short and J 2 bases short, with 9 bases between. The CDR3 runs to 14 residues. The CDR3 reads CASSQGWDAYEQYV. The CDR3 nucleotides are TGTGCCAGCAGCCAAGGGTGGGATGCCTACGAGCAGTACGTC.

This clonotype was counted many times. The gene calls are TRBV12-3 or TRBV12-4 and TRBJ2-7; 8 nucleotides align to TRBD2. The CDR3 extends over 16 amino acids. J lost 1 base, V lost 0 bases, and 5 bases had no gene match. CDR3 amino acids: CASSLAGLAYSYEQYF. CDR3 in DNA: TGTGCCAGCAGTTTAGCAGGACTAGCTTATTCCTACGAGCAGTACTTC.

This clonotype was picked up a small number of times. The gene calls are TRBV7-6 and TRBJ2-3; D tentatively fits TRBD1 or TRBD2 (5 bases each). CDR3 size: 16 residues. Trimming took off 2 bases at V and 2 bases at J, with 14 bases between the two ends. CDR1 is SGHVS, CDR2 FNYEAQ, per germline. The CDR3 DNA reads TGTGCCAGCAGCTTATTGTCCCGGGACCTCACAGATACGCAGTATTTT. It translates to CASSLLSRDLTDTQYF.